This TCR beta chain was retrieved from a study of regulatory T cells in long-lasting Graves disease. General observations from the study: Relative to newly diagnosed Graves' patients, persistent ones had lower TCR diversity.

The time point: newly diagnosed GD, antithyroid drugs for less than 3 months. Researchers made the TCR library from RNA that was extracted from PBMCs. A roughly 8.3-milliliter sample of peripheral blood was drawn into EDTA tubes. With iRepertoire HTBI primers and Arm-PCR of CDR3 regions, TCR beta libraries were built. TCRdb re-analysed the multiplex PCR reads in MiXCR, keeping a single row per CDR3 protein. This repertoire shows roughly 420,000 distinct CDR3 sequences, approximately 15% found once; its top ten account for roughly 18%. This CDR3 has 12 residues. Germline lookup yields CDR1 SNHLY and CDR2 FYNNEI. V shed 5 bases and J 8 bases; nucleotides not matched to a gene: 2. There are a few counts of this clonotype. Its antigen is undetermined. The sample was also reused in another study, on T cells in Graves' hyperthyroidism and ophthalmopathy. As that study records: The TCR CDR3 was amplified in a first-round RT-PCR using the HTBI primer set.

The source was peripheral blood mononuclear cells (PBMCs), collected at new diagnosis, from a patient treated with antithyroid drugs. The V and J genes are TRBV2 and TRBJ1-1; 10 nucleotides match TRBD1. This TCR came from a woman in her fifties or sixties with Graves disease. CDR3 sequence: CASSLGQGEAFF. The CDR3 DNA reads TGTGCCAGCAGTTTGGGACAGGGGGAAGCTTTCTTT.